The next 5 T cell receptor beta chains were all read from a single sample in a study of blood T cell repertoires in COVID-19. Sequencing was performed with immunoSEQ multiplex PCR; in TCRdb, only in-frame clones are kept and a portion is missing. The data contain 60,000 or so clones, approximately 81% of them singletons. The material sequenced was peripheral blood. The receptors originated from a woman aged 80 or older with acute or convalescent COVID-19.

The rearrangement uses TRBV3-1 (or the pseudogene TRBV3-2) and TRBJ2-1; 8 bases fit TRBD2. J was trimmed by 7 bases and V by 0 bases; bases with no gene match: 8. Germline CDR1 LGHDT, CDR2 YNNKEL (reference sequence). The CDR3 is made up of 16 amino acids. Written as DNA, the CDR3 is TGTGCCAGCAGCCAAGAAAGGGGCGGGGGGACGAATGAGCAGTTCTTC. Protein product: CASSQERGGGTNEQFF.

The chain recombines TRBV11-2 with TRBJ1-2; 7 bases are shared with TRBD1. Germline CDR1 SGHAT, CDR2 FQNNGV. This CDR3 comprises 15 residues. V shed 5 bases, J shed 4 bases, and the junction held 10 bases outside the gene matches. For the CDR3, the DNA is TGTGCCAGCAGCACCCTGGACAGGCCCGGCTATGGCTACACCTTC. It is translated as CASSTLDRPGYGYTF. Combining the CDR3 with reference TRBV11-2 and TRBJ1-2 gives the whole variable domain EAGVAQSPRYKIIEKRQSVAFWCNPISGHATLYWYQQILGQGPKLLIQFQNNGVVDDSQLPKDRFSAERLKGVDSTLKIQPAKLEDSAVYLCASSTLDRPGYGYTFGSGTRLTVV.

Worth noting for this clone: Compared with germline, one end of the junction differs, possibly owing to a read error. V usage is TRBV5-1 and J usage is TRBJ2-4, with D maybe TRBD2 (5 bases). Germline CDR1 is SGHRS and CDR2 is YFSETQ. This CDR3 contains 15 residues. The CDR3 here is CANSLDGVAKNIQYF. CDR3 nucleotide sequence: TGCGCCAACAGCTTGGACGGGGTGGCCAAAAACATTCAGTACTTC.

This CDR3 is CASSYPGQGDYGYTF. The CDR3 bases are TGTGCCAGCAGTTATCCTGGACAGGGCGACTATGGCTACACCTTC. The V call is TRBV6-6, the J call TRBJ1-2; 8 positions match TRBD1. The V gene end was trimmed by 3 bases and the J gene end by 3 bases; junction bases not matched to a gene: 6. Germline CDR1 MNHNY, CDR2 SVGAGI (reference sequence). The CDR3 spans 15 residues.

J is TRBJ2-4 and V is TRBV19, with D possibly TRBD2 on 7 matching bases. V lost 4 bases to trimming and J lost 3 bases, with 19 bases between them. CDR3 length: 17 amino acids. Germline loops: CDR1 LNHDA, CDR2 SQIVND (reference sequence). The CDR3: CASSTRRGRGGKNIQYF. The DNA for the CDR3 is TGTGCCAGTAGTACTCGAAGGGGGAGGGGCGGCAAAAACATTCAGTACTTC.